This TCR beta chain was sequenced during a study of blood T cell repertoires in COVID-19. The wider study: Donors in the United States, Italy and Spain gave samples during acute or convalescent COVID-19.

Per the original data handling: Amplified reference gene primers provided the basis for estimating nucleated cell counts. The method was immunoSEQ multiplex PCR; TCRdb's version includes in-frame clones alone and lacks a portion of them. V and J calls and clone size are copied from that table; D and trimming were computed from the DNA. The sample carries around 390,000 clones, around nine tenths recorded once. The age range of participants was 18 to 89 years, with residence in about 25 US areas. Participant-given clinical history determined each cohort assignment. CDR3 length equals 15 residues. Germline V gene sequence: CDR1 SGHRS, CDR2 YFSETQ. V shed 4 bases, J shed 3 bases, and the junction held 9 bases outside the gene matches.

Material for sequencing was PBMCs or T cells enriched from blood (not recorded which). The TCR was taken from a woman in her forties or fifties who had recovered from COVID-19. V gene TRBV5-1 combines with J gene TRBJ1-1, with 7 bases that match TRBD1. This chain's CDR3 is CASSPGPGQHTEAFF. CDR3 nucleotide sequence: TGCGCCAGCAGCCCCGGACCGGGACAGCACACTGAAGCTTTCTTT.